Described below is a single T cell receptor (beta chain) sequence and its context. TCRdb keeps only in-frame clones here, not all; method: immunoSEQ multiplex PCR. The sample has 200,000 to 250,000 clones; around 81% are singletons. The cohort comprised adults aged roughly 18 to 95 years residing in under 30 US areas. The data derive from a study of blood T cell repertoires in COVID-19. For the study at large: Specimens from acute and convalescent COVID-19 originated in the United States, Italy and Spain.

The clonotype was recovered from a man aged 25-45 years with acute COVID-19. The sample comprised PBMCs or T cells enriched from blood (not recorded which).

DNA of the CDR3: TGTGCCAGCAGCCTCAACAGGGACACGTCCCACGAGCAGTACTTC. Its protein is CASSLNRDTSHEQYF. V and J are TRBV6-4 and TRBJ2-7; D may be TRBD1 (6 bases). Trimming took off 6 bases at V and 5 bases at J, with 20 bases between the two ends. From germline, CDR1 is MRHNA and CDR2 SNTAGT. The CDR3 extends over 15 amino acids.